The 2 T cell receptor beta chains below all came from one sample that was sequenced in a study of shared clonotypes between healthy human individuals. The assay was immunoSEQ multiplex PCR, and TCRdb's table has in-frame clones only and misses some. Among 2 million to 3 million clones listed, around nine tenths were seen once. Specimen: naive CD4+ T cells sorted from blood. Subset noted: CD45RA+ positively selected. The receptor source for this set is a man aged 18-30 years in good health.

V gene TRBV5-1 combines with J gene TRBJ2-7; 7 positions match TRBD2. The CDR3 runs 15 residues. The ends lost 4 bases at V and 1 base at J; junction bases unmatched: 8. Germline V gene data show CDR1 as SGHRS and CDR2 as YFSETQ. The CDR3 DNA is TGCGCCAGCAGCCCGGGGGAGGGGAGGTCCTACGAGCAGTACTTC. Protein: CASSPGEGRSYEQYF.

The V gene is TRBV6-5, the J gene TRBJ2-5, with TRBD2 identical over 13 bases. V was pared by 4 bases and J by 3 bases, with 2 bases of the junction left unmatched. This CDR3 has 15 amino acids. Per germline, CDR1 MNHEY and CDR2 SVGAGI. The chain's CDR3 is CASSSGTSGKETQYF. The CDR3 DNA reads TGTGCCAGCAGTTCCGGGACTAGCGGGAAAGAGACCCAGTACTTC.